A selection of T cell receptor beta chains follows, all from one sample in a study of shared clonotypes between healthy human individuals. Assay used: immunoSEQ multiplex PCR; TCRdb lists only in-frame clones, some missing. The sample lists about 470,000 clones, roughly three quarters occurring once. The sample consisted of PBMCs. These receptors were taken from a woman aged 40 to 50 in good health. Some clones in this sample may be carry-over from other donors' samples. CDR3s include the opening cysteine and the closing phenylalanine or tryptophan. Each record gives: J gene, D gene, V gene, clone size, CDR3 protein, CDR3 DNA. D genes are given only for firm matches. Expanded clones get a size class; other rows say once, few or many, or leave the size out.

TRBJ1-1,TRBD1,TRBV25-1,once,CASTSLQGTVAFF,TGTGCCAGCACCTCCCTACAGGGGACTGTGGCTTTCTTT
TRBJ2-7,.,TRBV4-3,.,CASSLDLGSYEQYF,TGCGCCAGCAGCCTGGACTTAGGCTCCTACGAGCAGTACTTC
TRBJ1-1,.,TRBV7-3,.,CASSLTSDSTKAFF,TGTGCCAGCAGCTTAACTTCGGACAGTACTAAAGCTTTCTTT
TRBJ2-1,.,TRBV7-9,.,CASSPRENSYNEQFF,TGTGCCAGCAGCCCCAGGGAAAACTCCTACAATGAGCAGTTCTTC
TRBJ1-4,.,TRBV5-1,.,CASRRPWEEKLFF,TGCGCCAGCAGGCGTCCTTGGGAAGAAAAACTGTTTTTT
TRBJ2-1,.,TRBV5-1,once,CASSLGPTAHNEQFF,TGCGCCAGCAGCTTGGGTCCGACAGCTCACAATGAGCAGTTCTTC
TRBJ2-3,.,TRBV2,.,CACTTKSTDTQYF,TGTGCCTGTACGACTAAGAGCACAGATACGCAGTATTTT
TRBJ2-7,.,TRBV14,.,CASSQGYEQYF,TGTGCCAGCAGCCAAGGTTACGAGCAGTACTTC
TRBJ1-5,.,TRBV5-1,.,CASSLGAGDSNQPQHF,TGCGCCAGCAGCTTGGGGGCAGGGGATAGCAATCAGCCCCAGCATTTT
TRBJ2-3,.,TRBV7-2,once,CASSFIGTLGDTQYF,TGTGCCAGCAGCTTTATAGGGACTCTAGGGGATACGCAGTATTTT
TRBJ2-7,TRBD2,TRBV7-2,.,CASSFPKGTREHEQYF,TGTGCCAGCAGCTTCCCGAAGGGGACTAGAGAACACGAGCAGTACTTC
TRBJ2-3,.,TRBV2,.,CASSGVKAQYF,TGTGCCAGCAGTGGTGTCAAAGCGCAGTATTTT
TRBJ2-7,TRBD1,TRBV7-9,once,CASSLGQEKQYF,TGTGCCAGCAGCTTGGGACAGGAGAAGCAGTACTTC
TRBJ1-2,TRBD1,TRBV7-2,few,CASSPGGDGYTF,TGTGCCAGCAGCCCAGGGGGAGATGGCTACACCTTC
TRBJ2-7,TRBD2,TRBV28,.,CASSLLAGGREQYF,TGTGCCAGCAGCCTTCTAGCGGGAGGGCGCGAGCAGTACTTC
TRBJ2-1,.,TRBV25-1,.,CASSGPRGYEQFF,TGTGCCAGCAGCGGTCCTAGGGGATATGAGCAGTTCTTC
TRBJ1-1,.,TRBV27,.,CASSLNRVTEAFF,TGTGCCAGCAGTTTAAACAGGGTCACTGAAGCTTTCTTT
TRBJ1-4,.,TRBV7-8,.,CASSLRGRTETPGEKLFF,TGTGCCAGCAGTTTACGCGGACGGACGGAAACCCCCGGGGAAAAACTGTTTTTT
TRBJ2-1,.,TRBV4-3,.,CASSATQGRNEQFF,TGCGCCAGCAGCGCGACCCAGGGTCGCAATGAGCAGTTCTTC
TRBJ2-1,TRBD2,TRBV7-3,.,CASSPEGTSGRNEQFF,TGTGCCAGCAGCCCCGAGGGGACTAGCGGGAGAAATGAGCAGTTCTTC
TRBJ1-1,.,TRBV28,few,CASSSRAFF,TGTGCCAGCAGTTCTCGGGCTTTCTTT